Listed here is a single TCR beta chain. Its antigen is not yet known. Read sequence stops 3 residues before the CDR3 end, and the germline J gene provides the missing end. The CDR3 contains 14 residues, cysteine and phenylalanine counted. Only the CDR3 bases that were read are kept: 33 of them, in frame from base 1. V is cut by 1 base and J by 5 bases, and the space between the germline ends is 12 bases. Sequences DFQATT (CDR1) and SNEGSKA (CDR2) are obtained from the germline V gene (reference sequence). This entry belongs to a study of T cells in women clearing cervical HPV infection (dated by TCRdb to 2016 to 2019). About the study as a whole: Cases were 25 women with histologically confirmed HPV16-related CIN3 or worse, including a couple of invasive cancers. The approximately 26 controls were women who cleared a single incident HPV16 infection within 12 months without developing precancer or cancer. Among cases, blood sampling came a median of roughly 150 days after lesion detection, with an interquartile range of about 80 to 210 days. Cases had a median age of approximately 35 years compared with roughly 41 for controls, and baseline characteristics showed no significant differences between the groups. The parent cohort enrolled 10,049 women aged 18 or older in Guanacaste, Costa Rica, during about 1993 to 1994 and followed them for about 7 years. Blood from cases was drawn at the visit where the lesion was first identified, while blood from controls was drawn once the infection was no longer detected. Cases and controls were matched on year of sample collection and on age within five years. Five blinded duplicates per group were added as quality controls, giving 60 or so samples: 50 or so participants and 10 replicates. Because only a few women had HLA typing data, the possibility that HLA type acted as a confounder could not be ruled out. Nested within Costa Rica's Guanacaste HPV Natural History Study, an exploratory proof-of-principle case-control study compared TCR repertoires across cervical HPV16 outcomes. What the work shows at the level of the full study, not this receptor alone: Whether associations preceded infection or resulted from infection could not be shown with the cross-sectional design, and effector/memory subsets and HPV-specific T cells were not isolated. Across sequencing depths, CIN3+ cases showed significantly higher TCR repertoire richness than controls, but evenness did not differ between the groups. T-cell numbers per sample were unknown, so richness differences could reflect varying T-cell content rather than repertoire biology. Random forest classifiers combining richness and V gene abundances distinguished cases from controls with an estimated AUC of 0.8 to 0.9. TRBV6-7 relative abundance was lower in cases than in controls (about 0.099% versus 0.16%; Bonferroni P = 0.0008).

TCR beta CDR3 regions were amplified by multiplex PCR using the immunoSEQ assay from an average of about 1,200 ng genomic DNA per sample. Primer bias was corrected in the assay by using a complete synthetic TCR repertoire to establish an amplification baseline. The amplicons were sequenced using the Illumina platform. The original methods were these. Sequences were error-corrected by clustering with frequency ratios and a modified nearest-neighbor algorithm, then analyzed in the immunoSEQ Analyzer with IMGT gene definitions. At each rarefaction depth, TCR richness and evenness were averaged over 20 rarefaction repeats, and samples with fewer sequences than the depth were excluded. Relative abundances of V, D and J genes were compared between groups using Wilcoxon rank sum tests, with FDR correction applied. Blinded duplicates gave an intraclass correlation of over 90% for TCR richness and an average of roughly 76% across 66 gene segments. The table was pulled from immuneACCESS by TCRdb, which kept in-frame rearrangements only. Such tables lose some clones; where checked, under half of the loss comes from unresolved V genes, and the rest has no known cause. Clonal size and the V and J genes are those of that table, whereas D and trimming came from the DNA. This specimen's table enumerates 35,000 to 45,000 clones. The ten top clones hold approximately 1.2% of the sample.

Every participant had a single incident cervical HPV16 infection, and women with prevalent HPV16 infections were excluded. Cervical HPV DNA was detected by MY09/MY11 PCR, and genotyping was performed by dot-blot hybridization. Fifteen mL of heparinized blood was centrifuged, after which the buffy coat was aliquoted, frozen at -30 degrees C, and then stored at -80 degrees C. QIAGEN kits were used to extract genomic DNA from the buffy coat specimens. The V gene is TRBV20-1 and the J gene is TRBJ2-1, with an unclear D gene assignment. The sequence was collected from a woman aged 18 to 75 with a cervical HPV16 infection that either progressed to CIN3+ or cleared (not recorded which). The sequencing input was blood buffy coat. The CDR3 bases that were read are TGCAGTGCTAGAGGAGGAGACTTCCACAATGAG. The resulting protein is CSARGGDFHNE. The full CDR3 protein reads CSARGGDFHNEQFF.